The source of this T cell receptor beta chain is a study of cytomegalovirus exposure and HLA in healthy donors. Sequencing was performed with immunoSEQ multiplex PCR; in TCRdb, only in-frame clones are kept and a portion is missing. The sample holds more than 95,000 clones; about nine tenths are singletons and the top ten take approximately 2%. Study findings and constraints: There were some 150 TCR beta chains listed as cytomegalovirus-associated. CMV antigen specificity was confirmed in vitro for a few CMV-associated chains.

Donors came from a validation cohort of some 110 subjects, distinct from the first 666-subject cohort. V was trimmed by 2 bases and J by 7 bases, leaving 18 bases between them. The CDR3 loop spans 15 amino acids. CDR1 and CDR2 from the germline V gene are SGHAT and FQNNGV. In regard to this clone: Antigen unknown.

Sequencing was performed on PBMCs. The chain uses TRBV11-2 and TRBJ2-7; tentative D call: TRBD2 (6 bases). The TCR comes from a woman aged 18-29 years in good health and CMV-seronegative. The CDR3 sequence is CASSLRGGEVSEQYF. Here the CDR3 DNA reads TGTGCCAGCAGCTTAAGAGGAGGGGAAGTTAGTGAGCAGTACTTC.